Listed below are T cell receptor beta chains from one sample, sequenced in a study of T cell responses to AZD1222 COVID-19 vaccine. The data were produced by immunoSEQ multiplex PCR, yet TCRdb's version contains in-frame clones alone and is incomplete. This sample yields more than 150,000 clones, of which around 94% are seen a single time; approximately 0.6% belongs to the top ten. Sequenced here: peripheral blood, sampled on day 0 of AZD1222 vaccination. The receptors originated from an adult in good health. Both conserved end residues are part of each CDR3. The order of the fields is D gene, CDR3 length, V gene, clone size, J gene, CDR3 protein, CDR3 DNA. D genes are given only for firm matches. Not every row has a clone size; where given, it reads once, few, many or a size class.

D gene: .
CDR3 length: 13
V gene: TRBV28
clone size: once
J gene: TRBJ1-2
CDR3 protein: CASKGGDVYGYTF
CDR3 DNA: TGTGCCTCCAAAGGAGGGGATGTCTATGGCTACACCTTC

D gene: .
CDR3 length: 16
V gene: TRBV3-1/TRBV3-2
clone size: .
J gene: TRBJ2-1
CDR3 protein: CASSQDPRGDEDEQFF
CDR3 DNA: TGTGCCAGCAGCCAAGATCCACGGGGCGACGAAGATGAGCAGTTCTTC

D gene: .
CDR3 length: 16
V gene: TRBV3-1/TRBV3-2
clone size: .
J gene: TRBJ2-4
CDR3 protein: CASSQDRGLPLNIQYF
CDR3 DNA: TGTGCCAGCAGCCAAGATCGGGGTCTTCCCCTAAACATTCAGTACTTC

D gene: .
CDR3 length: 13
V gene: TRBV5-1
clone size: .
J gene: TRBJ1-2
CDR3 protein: CASAGASGDGYTF
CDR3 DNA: TGCGCCAGCGCCGGTGCGTCAGGGGATGGCTACACCTTC

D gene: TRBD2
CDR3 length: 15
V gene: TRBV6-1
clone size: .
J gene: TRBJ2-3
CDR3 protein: CASSELAGDKDTQYF
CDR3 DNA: TGTGCCAGCAGTGAACTAGCGGGAGATAAGGATACGCAGTATTTT

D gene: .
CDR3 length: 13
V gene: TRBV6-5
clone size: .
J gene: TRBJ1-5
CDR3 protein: CASSRGGDQPQHF
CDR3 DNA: TGTGCCAGCAGTCGAGGGGGGGATCAGCCCCAGCATTTT

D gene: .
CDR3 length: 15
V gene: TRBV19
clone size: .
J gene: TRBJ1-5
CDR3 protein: CASSSGSRSNQPQHF
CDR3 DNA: TGTGCCAGTAGTTCGGGGTCCAGGAGCAATCAGCCCCAGCATTTT

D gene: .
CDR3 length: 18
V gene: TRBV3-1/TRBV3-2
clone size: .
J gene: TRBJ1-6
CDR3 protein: CASSQGTAVAMSSSPLHF
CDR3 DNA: TGTGCCAGCAGCCAAGGGACCGCCGTTGCCATGAGTTCTTCACCCCTCCACTTT

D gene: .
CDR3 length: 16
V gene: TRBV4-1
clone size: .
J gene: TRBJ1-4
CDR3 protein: CASSQPSGTNSNGLFF
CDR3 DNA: TGCGCCAGCAGCCAACCATCCGGGACCAACAGCAATGGGCTGTTTTTT

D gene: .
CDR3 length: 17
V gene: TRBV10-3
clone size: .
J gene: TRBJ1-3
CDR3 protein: CAISETPGSRRENTIYF
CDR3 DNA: TGTGCCATCAGTGAGACCCCTGGGAGCCGCCGGGAAAACACCATATATTTT

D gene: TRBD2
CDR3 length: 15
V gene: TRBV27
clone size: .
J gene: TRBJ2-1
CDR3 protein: CASSFRREKGNEQFF
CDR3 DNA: TGTGCCAGCAGTTTTAGGCGGGAGAAGGGCAATGAGCAGTTCTTC

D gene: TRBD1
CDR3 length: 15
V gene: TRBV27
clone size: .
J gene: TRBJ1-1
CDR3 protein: CASSPGTEQNTEAFF
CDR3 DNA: TGTGCCAGCAGTCCGGGGACAGAGCAGAACACTGAAGCTTTCTTT

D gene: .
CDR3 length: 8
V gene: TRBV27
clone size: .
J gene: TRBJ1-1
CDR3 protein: CASRSLYF
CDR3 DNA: TGTGCCAGCAGGTCCCTGTATTTT

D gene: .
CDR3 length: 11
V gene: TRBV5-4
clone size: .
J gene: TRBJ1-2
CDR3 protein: CASSSDWGYTF
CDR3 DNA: TGTGCCAGCAGCTCAGACTGGGGCTACACCTTC

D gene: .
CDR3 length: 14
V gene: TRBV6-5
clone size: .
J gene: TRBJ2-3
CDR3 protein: CASSYSGEADTQYF
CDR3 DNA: TGTGCCAGCAGTTACTCGGGAGAGGCAGATACGCAGTATTTT

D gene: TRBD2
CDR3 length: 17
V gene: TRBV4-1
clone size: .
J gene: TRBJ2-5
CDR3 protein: CASSQGGLAGGGQTQYF
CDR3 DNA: TGCGCCAGCAGCCAGGGGGGACTAGCGGGAGGAGGGCAGACCCAGTACTTC